Listed here are 27 T cell receptor beta chains from one sample, sequenced in a study of blood T cell repertoires in COVID-19. Data came from immunoSEQ multiplex PCR; TCRdb stores just in-frame clones and leaves some out. Here the sample spans about 110,000 clones, around 68% being singletons. Sequenced sample: peripheral blood. The receptor set was obtained from a woman in her sixties or seventies with acute or convalescent COVID-19.

The chain couples TRBV5-4 to TRBJ2-7; TRBD2 matches 10 bases. The CDR3 is 17 amino acids. Germline V lookup: CDR1 SGHNT, CDR2 YYREEE (reference sequence). V lost 0 bases to trimming and J lost 1 base; unmatched junction nucleotides: 7. CDR3 DNA: TGTGCCAGCAGCTTGGCAACCGGGACTAGCGTTTCCTACGAGCAGTACTTC. It encodes CASSLATGTSVSYEQYF.

V usage is TRBV11-3 and J usage is TRBJ2-1; 15 bases align to TRBD2. The CDR3 loop spans 16 amino acids. The trim removed 4 bases at V and 5 bases at J, leaving 3 bases unmatched. Germline V gene sequence: CDR1 SGHNT, CDR2 YENEEA. CDR3 protein: CASSSGTSGGHNEQFF. In DNA form, the CDR3 reads TGTGCCAGCAGCTCCGGGACTAGCGGGGGGCACAATGAGCAGTTCTTC.

This clone showed up many times. V usage is TRBV7-8 and J usage is TRBJ2-5, with 7 bases identical to TRBD1. Germline-derived CDR1 and CDR2 are SGHVS and FQNEAQ. Unmatched junction bases numbered 9, after V lost 6 bases and J lost 2 bases. This CDR3 is 15 amino acids long. The CDR3 DNA reads as TGTGCCAGCAGAAGACAGGGTTCCCTTCAAGAGACCCAGTACTTC. It specifies CASRRQGSLQETQYF.

CDR3 sequence (DNA): TGTGCCAGCAGTTCCGCGGGGGGGGGAAGAGCTTTCTTT. This gives the protein CASSSAGGGRAFF. The rearrangement joins TRBV6-5 to TRBJ1-1; perhaps TRBD1 as D (5 bases). Trimming pared 4 bases from V and 10 bases from J, leaving 16 bases between. Germline CDR1 MNHEY, CDR2 SVGAGI. This CDR3 is built from 13 residues.

The CDR3 bases are TGTGCCAGCAGCTTAAATAGCGGGCGGGGGACCCAGTACTTC. This encodes CASSLNSGRGTQYF. The chain combines TRBV7-2 with TRBJ2-5, with 7 bases lining up with TRBD2. The junction had 7 bases not matched to a gene; V was cut back by 2 bases and J by 7 bases. Germline V CDR1 and CDR2: SGHTA, FQGNSA. The CDR3 contains 14 residues. Based on the CDR3 plus reference TRBV7-2 and TRBJ2-5, the full variable domain is GAGVSQSPSNKVTEKGKDVELRCDPISGHTALYWYRQSLGQGLEFLIYFQGNSAPDKSGLPSDRFSAERTGGSVSTLTIQRTQQEDSAVYLCASSLNSGRGTQYFGPGTRLLVL.

V and J are TRBV15 and TRBJ2-5, with 7 bases lining up with TRBD1. CDR1 is LNHNV, CDR2 YYDKDF, per germline (reference sequence). V was clipped by 4 bases and J by 6 bases; unmatched bases: 11. The CDR3 is made up of 15 amino acids. The CDR3 spells CATSTTDRERKTQYF. DNA of the CDR3: TGTGCCACCAGCACAACCGACAGGGAACGAAAGACCCAGTACTTC.

V gene TRBV10-3 combines with J gene TRBJ1-1, with D uncertain. V was pared by 0 bases and J by 11 bases, with 10 bases between. There are 12 residues in the CDR3. The germline V gene encodes CDR1 ENHRY and CDR2 SYGVKD. The CDR3 DNA reads TGTGCCATCAGTGAGTCGCCAGTGTGGGCTTTCTTT. Amino acid sequence: CAISESPVWAFF.

This sequence joins TRBV5-5 and TRBJ2-3; no firm D call. V lost 0 bases and J lost 3, with 11 bases in between. Germline V CDR1 and CDR2: SGHKS, YYEKEE (reference sequence). CDR3 length: 15 amino acids. CDR3 nucleotides: TGTGCCAGCAGCTTGGCCCCGGGTCGGACAGATACGCAGTATTTT. Its protein product is CASSLAPGRTDTQYF.

The chain joins TRBV4-1 to TRBJ1-5; 8 nucleotides match TRBD1. This CDR3 spans 17 amino acids. The germline V gene encodes CDR1 MGHRA and CDR2 YSYEKL. The V segment lost 0 bases and the J segment 1 base; nucleotides outside the gene matches: 5. The CDR3 nucleotides are TGCGCCAGCAGCCAAGAGGGGACAGGAGGGAGCAATCAGCCCCAGCATTTT. Translated: CASSQEGTGGSNQPQHF.

This chain joins TRBV28 and TRBJ1-1; maybe TRBD1 (6 bases). Germline V gene sequence: CDR1 MDHEN, CDR2 SYDVKM. V dropped 9 bases and J dropped 10 bases, with 12 bases sitting between them. CDR3 length: 10 amino acids. The chain's CDR3 is CASQDSRAFF. The CDR3 nucleotides read TGTGCCAGTCAGGACAGTCGAGCTTTCTTT.

The chain links TRBV28 to TRBJ1-5; D is ambiguous. With 6 bases removed from V and 7 bases from J, the gap between germline ends came to 16 bases. In germline, CDR1 is MDHEN, CDR2 SYDVKM. There are 14 residues in the CDR3. Here the CDR3 DNA reads TGTGCCAGCAGCCTAGGGAGAACCACACAGCCCCAGCATTTT. This sequence encodes CASSLGRTTQPQHF.

The chain employs TRBV3-1 (or the pseudogene TRBV3-2) and TRBJ1-3; 9 nucleotides match TRBD1. The germline CDR1 and CDR2 sequences are LGHDT and YNNKEL (reference sequence). With 5 bases clipped from V and 0 bases from J, the junction kept 11 bases outside the gene matches. CDR3 length: 18 amino acids. The CDR3 nucleotides are TGTGCCAGCAGCAACTTAGGACAGGGGCGAAGCTCTGGAAACACCATATATTTT. This encodes CASSNLGQGRSSGNTIYF.

This clone was recorded a few times. The gene calls are TRBV7-2 and TRBJ1-2; D might be TRBD1 (5 bases). Trimming pared 1 base from V and 0 bases from J, leaving 12 bases between. CDR1 and CDR2 from the germline V gene are SGHTA and FQGNSA. The CDR3 sequence is 16 residues long. The CDR3 nucleotides are TGTGCCAGCAGCTTAGGGGCCGGGACTGCTAACTATGGCTACACCTTC. Translating gives CASSLGAGTANYGYTF. Full variable domain (missing parts from reference TRBV7-2 and TRBJ1-2): GAGVSQSPSNKVTEKGKDVELRCDPISGHTALYWYRQSLGQGLEFLIYFQGNSAPDKSGLPSDRFSAERTGGSVSTLTIQRTQQEDSAVYLCASSLGAGTANYGYTFGSGTRLTVV.

This rearrangement joins TRBV4-2 to TRBJ1-3, with 11 bases identical to TRBD1. Germline trimming cut 3 bases from V and 4 bases from J; bases unmatched to any gene: 8. The CDR3 extends over 17 amino acids. CDR1 LGHNA and CDR2 YNFKEQ come from the germline V gene. In DNA form, the CDR3 reads TGTGCCAGCAGCCACTGGGGACAGGGGGAGACGGGAAACACCATATATTTT. Translated, it gives CASSHWGQGETGNTIYF.

This clone showed up just a few times. The chain combines TRBV7-2 with TRBJ1-1, with 7 bases matching TRBD1. The length of the CDR3 is 14 residues. CDR1 and CDR2 (germline): SGHTA, FQGNSA. V lost 6 bases, J lost 4 bases, and 8 bases stayed unmatched. The CDR3 protein is CASSLDRERTEAFF. The CDR3 nucleotides are TGTGCCAGCAGTCTCGACAGGGAACGCACTGAAGCTTTCTTT.

The chain couples TRBV7-6 to TRBJ1-1, with 10 nucleotides matching TRBD1. The germline V gene has CDR1 SGHVS and CDR2 FNYEAQ. The CDR3 consists of 15 residues. J was trimmed by 5 bases and V by 5 bases; bases with no gene match: 8. CDR3 sequence reads: CASSMSDRGQTEAFF. The CDR3 nucleotides read TGTGCCAGCAGCATGAGCGACAGGGGGCAAACTGAAGCTTTCTTT.

This clone was counted a few times. The rearrangement links TRBV24-1 to TRBJ2-5, with 8 bases matching TRBD2. The CDR3 contains 15 residues. The trim removed 7 bases at V and 4 bases at J, leaving 10 bases unmatched. In germline, CDR1 is KGHDR, CDR2 SFDVKD. CDR3 nucleotides: TGTGCCACCAGGGGGCTAGCGGGTGAGGGAGAGACCCAGTACTTC. It translates to CATRGLAGEGETQYF.

This chain connects TRBV6-2 or TRBV6-3 to TRBJ2-7; 7 bases are a match to TRBD1. There are 14 residues in the CDR3. V lost 5 bases, J lost 3 bases, and 7 bases stayed unmatched. Germline CDR1 MNHEY, CDR2 SVGEGT. CDR3 in amino acids: CASSRTSGGYEQYF. CDR3 nucleotide sequence: TGTGCCAGCAGTAGGACTTCAGGGGGCTACGAGCAGTACTTC.

The chain recombines TRBV4-1 with TRBJ1-2; 8 bases agree with TRBD1. With V trimmed by 6 bases and J by 1 base, 7 bases remained unmatched. The CDR3 is 15 residues long. The germline CDR1 and CDR2 sequences are MGHRA and YSYEKL. The CDR3 DNA reads TGCGCCAGCAGGGACAGGGAGTGGAGTAACTATGGCTACACCTTC. As protein: CASRDREWSNYGYTF.

The V gene is TRBV12-3 or TRBV12-4, the J gene TRBJ1-6; D unclear. The CDR3 is 12 residues long. The germline V and J ends were trimmed by 5 bases and 14 bases, with 13 bases remaining between them. In DNA, the CDR3 is TGTGCCAGCAGTCCCATGACCGGGGCCCTCCACTTT. This translates into CASSPMTGALHF.

The chain is built from TRBV30 and TRBJ1-1; 7 bases align to TRBD1. The CDR3 totals 14 residues. Germline trimming cut 0 bases from V and 2 bases from J; bases unmatched to any gene: 3. Germline values: CDR1 GTSNPN, CDR2 SVGIG (reference sequence). This CDR3 reads CAWSVGQANTEAFF. CDR3 coding DNA: TGTGCCTGGAGTGTAGGACAGGCCAACACTGAAGCTTTCTTT.

The rearrangement joins TRBV21-1 to TRBJ2-3; the D segment call TRBD2 is taken from the table without a DNA check. TRBV21-1 is flagged as a pseudogene. The CDR3 is 24 residues long. CDR3 nucleotide sequence: TGTGCCAGCAGAAGCCTCGGGCTAGCGGGCCCATCAGTCCTAGACGCCCCTAGCACAGATACGCAGTATTTT. This encodes CASRSLGLAGPSVLDAPSTDTQYF.

A word on this clone: Other DNA sequences in this sample translate to the same CDR3. The chain combines TRBV27 with TRBJ1-1; D remains unclear. The ends were cut back, 4 bases at V and 2 bases at J, with 5 bases in the middle. The CDR3 runs to 12 residues. Germline loops: CDR1 MNHEY, CDR2 SMNVEV (reference sequence). The CDR3 DNA reads as TGTGCCAGCAGTTCCGTAAACACTGAAGCTTTCTTT. Translation: CASSSVNTEAFF.

The chain uses TRBV19 and TRBJ2-5; 10 bases map to TRBD2. The CDR3 covers 15 residues. Germline V lookup: CDR1 LNHDA, CDR2 SQIVND (reference sequence). V dropped 5 bases and J dropped 5; count of bases not matched to a gene: 8. The CDR3 DNA follows: TGTGCCAGTAGTGTCAGCGGGGGGGCTGTGGAGACCCAGTACTTC. This sequence encodes CASSVSGGAVETQYF.

The DNA of the CDR3 is TGTGCCAGCAGGCAGGGGGCGACGAACACTGAAGCTTTCTTT. Translation: CASRQGATNTEAFF. This chain links TRBV6-5 with TRBJ1-1; 8 positions agree with TRBD1. V lost 6 bases and J lost 1; bases outside the gene matches: 4. This CDR3 has 14 residues. The germline V gene encodes CDR1 MNHEY and CDR2 SVGAGI.

The V and J genes are TRBV6-5 and TRBJ1-2; 8 bases fit TRBD1. The J segment lost 4 bases and the V segment lost 7 bases, leaving 8 bases of the junction unmatched. Germline-derived CDR1 and CDR2 are MNHEY and SVGAGI. The CDR3 is made up of 14 amino acids. The CDR3 here is CASTGGAQGYGYTF. CDR3 coding DNA: TGTGCCAGCACAGGGGGCGCACAAGGCTATGGCTACACCTTC.

This clone has a handful of counts. The rearrangement links TRBV30 to TRBJ1-6; D uncertain. The CDR3 consists of 13 residues. Germline loops: CDR1 GTSNPN, CDR2 SVGIG (reference sequence). Deletions cut 4 bases from V and 12 bases from J, with 16 bases between. CDR3 sequence reads: CAWNSDSSIPLHF. The CDR3 region has the DNA TGTGCCTGGAACTCGGACTCCTCAATACCCCTCCACTTT.